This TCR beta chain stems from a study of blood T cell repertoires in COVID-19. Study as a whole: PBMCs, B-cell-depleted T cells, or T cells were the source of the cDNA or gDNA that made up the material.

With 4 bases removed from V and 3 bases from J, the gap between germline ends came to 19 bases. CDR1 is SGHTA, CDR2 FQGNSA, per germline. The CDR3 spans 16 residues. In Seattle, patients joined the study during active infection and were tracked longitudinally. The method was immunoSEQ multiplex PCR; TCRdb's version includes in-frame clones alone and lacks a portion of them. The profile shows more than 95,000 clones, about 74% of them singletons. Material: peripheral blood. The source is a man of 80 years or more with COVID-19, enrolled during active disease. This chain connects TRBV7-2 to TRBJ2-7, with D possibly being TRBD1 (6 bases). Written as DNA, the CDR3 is TGTGCCAGCAGCTCTGTCGGGGACATCCTTGGCTACGAGCAGTACTTC. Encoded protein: CASSSVGDILGYEQYF.